The 20 T cell receptor beta chains presented below share a single source sample, sequenced in a study of radiation and T cells in renal cell carcinoma. Documented time point: blood 4 weeks post-SBRT, at nephrectomy. Treatment indicated: 15 Gy SBRT to primary tumor, nephrectomy 4 weeks later. The repertoire was sequenced with immunoSEQ multiplex PCR; TCRdb's copy has only in-frame clones and lacks some. The profile shows under 100,000 clones, about 85% of them singletons. This specimen was blood, taken from a patient whose treatment included radiotherapy and nephrectomy. These receptors came from a man aged 50 to 60 with renal cell carcinoma.

This clone was counted between two and nine times. This chain uses TRBV28 with TRBJ1-2; the D is unclear. From germline, CDR1 is MDHEN and CDR2 SYDVKM. V lost 4 bases and J lost 2, with 5 bases in between. This CDR3 spans 12 amino acids. CDR3 nucleotide sequence: TGTGCCAGCAGTTCGGACAACTATGGCTACACCTTC. This encodes CASSSDNYGYTF.

The V gene is TRBV7-2, the J gene TRBJ1-1; 8 nucleotides agree with TRBD1. V was pared by 4 bases and J by 4 bases, with 8 bases of the junction left unmatched. This CDR3 has 15 amino acids. CDR1 SGHTA and CDR2 FQGNSA come from the germline V gene. The CDR3 DNA sequence: TGTGCCAGCAGCTCAGTTACAGGGGGTCTCACTGAAGCTTTCTTT. Amino acids: CASSSVTGGLTEAFF.

The J gene is TRBJ2-7, the V gene TRBV9; TRBD1 agrees at 9 bases. CDR3 length: 15 residues. Trimming at V came to 1 base and at J to 2 bases, leaving 4 bases not matched to a gene. Germline V gene data show CDR1 as SGDLS and CDR2 as YYNGEE. CDR3 protein: CASSVTGQGTYEQYF. The CDR3 DNA reads as TGTGCCAGCAGCGTAACGGGACAGGGTACCTACGAGCAGTACTTC. Drawing the rest from reference TRBV9 and TRBJ2-7, the complete variable domain is DSGVTQTPKHLITATGQRVTLRCSPRSGDLSVYWYQQSLDQGLQFLIQYYNGEERAKGNILERFSAQQFPDLHSELNLSSLELGDSALYFCASSVTGQGTYEQYFGPGTRLTVT.

This sequence joins TRBV4-3 and TRBJ1-2; the match to TRBD1 covers 11 bases. V dropped 0 bases and J dropped 5; count of bases not matched to a gene: 8. This CDR3 has 17 amino acids. The V gene's germline CDR1 is LGHNA and CDR2 YSLEER. In DNA form, the CDR3 reads TGCGCCAGCAGCCAAGATATTTTGGGACAGGGGGGGTATGGCTACACCTTC. Encoded protein: CASSQDILGQGGYGYTF.

The rearrangement uses TRBV11-2 and TRBJ1-1; TRBD1 matches 8 bases. Trimming removed 5 bases from V and 3 bases from J; junction bases left unmatched: 5. The CDR3 totals 14 residues. Germline CDR1 and CDR2: SGHAT and FQNNGV. CDR3 amino acids: CASSLRTGYTEAFF. The CDR3, as DNA: TGTGCCAGCAGCCTACGGACAGGGTACACTGAAGCTTTCTTT.

This chain uses TRBV7-9 with TRBJ2-3; tentatively, D is TRBD1 (6 bases). CDR1 is SEHNR and CDR2 is FQNEAQ in the germline V gene (reference sequence). This CDR3 is built from 14 residues. Trimming removed 2 bases from V and 7 bases from J, with 13 bases in between. The CDR3 spells CASSLPGATNTQYF. The CDR3 DNA reads TGTGCCAGCAGCTTACCAGGGGCCACGAATACGCAGTATTTT. Combining the CDR3 with reference TRBV7-9 and TRBJ2-3 gives the whole variable domain DTGVSQNPRHKITKRGQNVTFRCDPISEHNRLYWYRQTLGQGPEFLTYFQNEAQLEKSRLLSDRFSAERPKGSFSTLEIQRTEQGDSAMYLCASSLPGATNTQYFGPGTRLTVL.

The chain links TRBV18 to TRBJ2-3; D possibly corresponds to TRBD2 (5 bases). This CDR3 has 14 residues. The germline V gene encodes CDR1 KGHSH and CDR2 LQKENI. The ends were cut back, 0 bases at V and 2 bases at J, with 6 bases in the middle. The CDR3 is CASSPPTTTDTQYF. CDR3 nucleotide sequence: TGTGCCAGCTCACCACCGACTACCACAGATACGCAGTATTTT.

In its sample, this clone was seen a few times. The chain has TRBV14 and TRBJ2-2, with 9 bases matching TRBD2. V shed 3 bases and J 3 bases; nucleotides not matched to a gene: 5. The germline CDR1 and CDR2 sequences are SGHDN and FVKESK. The CDR3 runs 16 residues. CDR3 in DNA: TGTGCCAGCAGCCATTCCGCGGGAGGGGACACCGGGGAGCTGTTTTTT. Protein product: CASSHSAGGDTGELFF.

This clone showed up just a few times. The CDR3 loop reads CASSQVEGPNQPQHF. CDR3 coding DNA: TGCGCCAGCAGCCAAGTAGAGGGACCCAATCAGCCCCAGCATTTT. The chain employs TRBV4-1 and TRBJ1-5; possible D gene TRBD1, 5 bases. The germline V and J ends were trimmed by 1 base and 3 bases, with 10 bases remaining between them. This CDR3 has 15 amino acids. Germline V gives CDR1 MGHRA, CDR2 YSYEKL.

This clone was seen repeatedly, ten times or more. Different DNA sequences within this sample yield the same CDR3. CDR3 coding DNA: TGTGCCAGCAGCTCAGGGGGGACTGAAGCTTTCTTT. Translation: CASSSGGTEAFF. The V call is TRBV27, the J call TRBJ1-1; 7 bases line up with TRBD1. CDR1 and CDR2 (germline): MNHEY, SMNVEV (reference sequence). This CDR3 is 12 amino acids long. V gave up 6 bases and J gave up 5 bases; unmatched junction bases: 3.

The rearrangement joins TRBV5-1 to TRBJ2-6; unclear D gene. The CDR3 is made up of 16 amino acids. Germline V gene data show CDR1 as SGHRS and CDR2 as YFSETQ. Trimming left V 3 bases short and J 2 bases short, with 12 bases between. The CDR3 region is CASSSLTLPGANVLTF. DNA for the CDR3: TGCGCCAGCAGCTCCCTCACATTACCTGGGGCCAACGTCCTGACTTTC.

The chain employs TRBV4-2 and TRBJ2-1; 11 nucleotides match TRBD2. CDR1 and CDR2 from the germline V gene are LGHNA and YNFKEQ. CDR3 length equals 17 residues. J was trimmed by 4 bases and V by 2 bases; bases with no gene match: 7. Here the CDR3 reads CASSQKPGTSGYNEQFF. CDR3 nucleotides: TGTGCCAGCAGCCAAAAACCCGGGACTAGCGGATACAATGAGCAGTTCTTC.

The chain links TRBV7-9 to TRBJ1-5; possibly TRBD1 for D (5 bases). V gave up 1 base and J gave up 7 bases, with 17 bases separating them. The CDR3 is 16 amino acids. CDR1 is SEHNR, CDR2 FQNEAQ, per germline (reference sequence). The CDR3 reads CASSLGPQGAGQPQHF. CDR3 coding DNA: TGTGCCAGCAGCTTAGGCCCGCAGGGTGCAGGGCAGCCCCAGCATTTT.

The chain couples TRBV5-1 to TRBJ1-5; unclear D gene. V gave up 0 bases and J gave up 2 bases, with 9 bases separating them. This CDR3 is 15 amino acids long. From germline, CDR1 is SGHRS and CDR2 YFSETQ. The CDR3 region is CASSLGPLGNQPQHF. DNA of the CDR3: TGCGCCAGCAGCTTGGGCCCACTCGGCAATCAGCCCCAGCATTTT.

This clone has ten or more counts. The rearrangement uses TRBV6-5 and TRBJ2-3; D possibly uses TRBD1 or TRBD2 (5 bases each). Germline V gene data show CDR1 as MNHEY and CDR2 as SVGAGI. This CDR3 is 13 amino acids long. V was cut by 4 bases and J by 6 bases, with 11 bases left in between. DNA for the CDR3: TGTGCCAGCAGTTCCGGGACCCTGGATACGCAGTATTTT. It yields the protein CASSSGTLDTQYF.

The chain has TRBV7-2 and TRBJ2-3, with 10 positions matching TRBD2. The CDR3 sequence is 14 residues long. Germline CDR1 SGHTA, CDR2 FQGNSA. The V and J ends lost 4 bases and 4 bases, in that order; junction bases with no gene match: 2. This chain's CDR3 is CASSYGLAADTQYF. The CDR3 DNA reads TGTGCCAGCAGCTACGGACTAGCGGCAGATACGCAGTATTTT.

The V and J genes are TRBV9 and TRBJ2-3; the match to TRBD1 covers 11 bases. CDR1 is SGDLS and CDR2 is YYNGEE in the germline V gene. The ends lost 0 bases at V and 3 bases at J; junction bases unmatched: 3. The length of the CDR3 is 16 residues. The CDR3 loop reads CASSVVGQGVTDTQYF. For the CDR3, the DNA is TGTGCCAGCAGCGTAGTGGGACAGGGGGTAACAGATACGCAGTATTTT.

As regards this clone: A junction end diverges from the germline sequence, so it may reflect a read error. V and J are TRBV11-2 and TRBJ2-4; the match to TRBD1 covers 7 bases. Germline V gene data show CDR1 as SGHAT and CDR2 as FQNNGV. The CDR3 runs 13 residues. The CDR3 DNA sequence: TGTGCCAGCAGCTGGGACAGCAAAAACATTCGGTACTTC. This encodes CASSWDSKNIRYF.

The rearrangement uses TRBV7-9 and TRBJ1-1, with D maybe TRBD1 (6 bases). In germline, CDR1 is SEHNR, CDR2 FQNEAQ (reference sequence). V dropped 0 bases and J dropped 1 base, with 6 bases sitting between them. The CDR3 has 14 residues. The CDR3 protein is CASSLAQGNTEAFF. The CDR3 DNA follows: TGTGCCAGCAGCTTAGCACAGGGGAACACTGAAGCTTTCTTT.

This chain uses TRBV9 with TRBJ2-3; no firm D call. Germline loops: CDR1 SGDLS, CDR2 YYNGEE. Trimming shortened V by 1 base and J by 4 bases, and 7 bases separated the two germline ends. The CDR3 contains 13 residues. The CDR3 nucleotides are TGTGCCAGCAGCGTAAGTGGATCAGATACGCAGTATTTT. Its translation is CASSVSGSDTQYF.